This T cell receptor beta chain was sequenced during a study of shared clonotypes between healthy human individuals. Across the study: The cohort had a couple of women and three men, ages 18 to 49.

Repertoires were generated with immunoSEQ multiplex PCR, while TCRdb's copy carries only in-frame clones and drops some. The data show around 1.5 million clones, 95% to 99% seen once. This TCR came from a man aged 30-40 years in good health. The sequenced sample consisted of naive CD4+ T cells sorted from blood. Stated subset: CD45RA+ positively selected.

The CDR3, as DNA: TGTGCCAGCAGCGCACGGGCGAGAGCGGGAAGCTCCTCCTACGAGCAGTACTTC. Amino acids: CASSARARAGSSSYEQYF. The V gene is TRBV21-1, the J gene TRBJ2-7; no check of the table's D call, TRBD2, against the DNA was made. TRBV21-1 is a known pseudogene. The CDR3 extends over 18 amino acids.